The 10 T cell receptor beta chains given below trace back to one sample, sequenced in a study of CD8+CD57+ T cells in acquired aplastic anemia. Genomic DNA acted as the template from which TCR beta VDJ combination and CDR3 sequence profiling were carried out. TCRdb recomputed calls from the reads with MiXCR, one row per CDR3 protein. The sample consists of about half a million distinct CDR3 sequences, around 30% of them appearing once. The sequenced patients had an expansion of CD8+CD57+ cells seen by flow cytometry. The specimen was sorted CD4+, CD8+, or CD8+CD57+ T cells (not recorded which) from PBMCs. The receptor set was obtained from a human donor with aplastic anemia.

This clonotype was picked up a small number of times. The chain carries TRBV19 and TRBJ1-2; unclear D gene. The germline gives CDR1 LNHDA, CDR2 SQIVND (reference sequence). This CDR3 comprises 12 residues. Trimming shortened V by 5 bases and J by 5 bases, and 9 bases separated the two germline ends. The CDR3 is CASSASGYGYTF. Here the CDR3 DNA reads TGTGCCAGTAGTGCCTCGGGATATGGCTACACCTTC.

On this clonotype: A read error may produce the germline difference seen at one junction end. The chain carries TRBV10-1 and TRBJ2-3, with a possible D match to TRBD1 (6 bases). CDR1 and CDR2 (germline): WNHNN, SYGVQD (reference sequence). The CDR3 covers 16 residues. Written as DNA, the CDR3 is TGCGCCGGCAGTGAGTCAGGGGCAGCTAGCACAGATACGCAGTATTTT. Encoded protein: CAGSESGAASTDTQYF.

A word on this clonotype: Given a much more abundant clone one base away, this may be a read error. This chain uses TRBV15 with TRBJ2-1; D could derive from TRBD1 or TRBD2 (5 bases each). The CDR3 loop spans 13 amino acids. CDR1 LNHNV and CDR2 YYDKDF come from the germline V gene (reference sequence). For the CDR3, the DNA is TGTGCCACCAGCCCCGGGGCCTACAATGAGCAGTCCTTC. Translated, it gives CATSPGAYNEQSF.

The chain links TRBV29-1 to TRBJ2-7; TRBD2 is a possible D gene (6 bases). The CDR3 extends over 13 amino acids. Germline V gene sequence: CDR1 SQVTM, CDR2 ANQGSEA. Trimming took 7 bases from V and 6 from J, leaving 19 bases between them. CDR3 protein: CSAKTGANGEQYF. CDR3 nucleotides: TGCAGCGCTAAGACGGGAGCGAATGGCGAGCAGTACTTC.

This clonotype has ten or more counts. This chain joins TRBV29-1 and TRBJ1-5, with 7 bases fitting TRBD1. Germline CDR1 reads SQVTM; CDR2 reads ANQGSEA. V gave up 3 bases and J gave up 7 bases; unmatched junction bases: 6. The CDR3 extends over 13 amino acids. CDR3 DNA: TGCAGCGTTGACGGAACAGGGGCACAGCCCCAGCATTTT. Translating gives CSVDGTGAQPQHF.

This clonotype appeared a few times. The gene calls are TRBV7-2 and TRBJ2-1; 7 nucleotides line up with TRBD1. Germline trimming cut 0 bases from V and 5 bases from J; bases unmatched to any gene: 13. The germline V gene has CDR1 SGHTA and CDR2 FQGNSA. The length of the CDR3 is 18 residues. The CDR3 DNA is TGTGCCAGCAGCTTAGCCTCGGACAGGCCTCCTTCAAACAATGAGCAGTTCTTC. This codes for CASSLASDRPPSNNEQFF. The full variable domain, its missing parts supplied by reference TRBV7-2 and TRBJ2-1, is GAGVSQSPSNKVTEKGKDVELRCDPISGHTALYWYRQSLGQGLEFLIYFQGNSAPDKSGLPSDRFSAERTGGSVSTLTIQRTQQEDSAVYLCASSLASDRPPSNNEQFFGPGTRLTVL.

This clonotype has at least ten counts. This chain links TRBV7-6 with TRBJ2-1, with 14 positions matching TRBD2. There are 15 residues in the CDR3. The germline gives CDR1 SGHVS, CDR2 FNYEAQ. V shed 5 bases and J 4 bases; nucleotides not matched to a gene: 1. This CDR3 reads CASSRTSGGYNEQFF. CDR3 bases: TGTGCCAGCAGCAGGACTAGCGGGGGGTACAATGAGCAGTTCTTC.

As regards this clonotype: The junction departs from the called germline gene at one end, perhaps through a read error. The V call is TRBV10-3, the J call TRBJ2-5; 12 bases map to TRBD1. The CDR3 sequence is 16 residues long. Per the germline V gene, CDR1 is ENHRY and CDR2 is SYGVKD. The CDR3 loop is CASSYFGTGGGETQYF. The CDR3 DNA reads TGTGCCAGCAGTTACTTCGGGACAGGGGGCGGGGAGACCCAGTACTTC.

There are many counts of this clonotype. The V gene is TRBV2, the J gene TRBJ2-3, with 9 bases identical to TRBD1. V was pared by 5 bases and J by 5 bases, with 8 bases of the junction left unmatched. The CDR3 totals 15 residues. Germline V gene lookup returns CDR1 SNHLY and CDR2 FYNNEI. CDR3 DNA: TGTGCCAGCAGTAAACAGGGGGCTATAGGAGATACGCAGTATTTT. It is translated as CASSKQGAIGDTQYF.

This clonotype was picked up many times. The chain has TRBV19 and TRBJ2-1; tentatively, D is TRBD1 (6 bases). The CDR3 has 15 amino acids. With 5 bases removed from V and 1 base from J, the gap between germline ends came to 12 bases. Germline V CDR1 and CDR2: LNHDA, SQIVND (reference sequence). The CDR3 sequence is CASSLTGLSYNEQFF. CDR3 nucleotides: TGTGCCAGTAGTTTAACAGGGCTTTCCTACAATGAGCAGTTCTTC. Using reference TRBV19 and TRBJ2-1 for the parts outside the CDR3, the full variable domain is DGGITQSPKYLFRKEGQNVTLSCEQNLNHDAMYWYRQDPGQGLRLIYYSQIVNDFQKGDIAEGYSVSREKKESFPLTVTSAQKNPTAFYLCASSLTGLSYNEQFFGPGTRLTVL.